One sample yielded the 25 T cell receptor beta chains listed below, sequenced in a study of shared clonotypes between healthy human individuals. Assay used: immunoSEQ multiplex PCR; TCRdb lists only in-frame clones, some missing. The sample records about 2.3 million clones, roughly 90% being singletons. The sample consisted of naive CD4+ T cells from PBMCs. Specified subset: CD45RA+ positively selected. These TCRs come from a man aged 18 to 30 in good health. Some clones in this sample may be carry-over from other donors' samples.

The count of this clone is one. The CDR3 sequence: CASSFTGYEQYF. The DNA for the CDR3 is TGTGCCAGCAGTTTCACAGGCTACGAGCAGTACTTC. The chain is built from TRBV27 and TRBJ2-7, with D possibly being TRBD1 (5 bases). With 3 bases removed from V and 3 bases from J, the gap between germline ends came to 6 bases. The germline V gene encodes CDR1 MNHEY and CDR2 SMNVEV (reference sequence). This CDR3 region has 12 residues.

This chain links TRBV6-1 with TRBJ2-5, with no clear D. With 7 bases removed from V and 5 bases from J, the gap between germline ends came to 11 bases. The CDR3 totals 12 residues. Germline CDR1 and CDR2: MNHNS and SASEGT. The CDR3: CASTDVRETQYF. CDR3 bases: TGTGCCAGCACCGACGTGAGGGAGACCCAGTACTTC.

In DNA, the CDR3 is TGTGCCAGCAGCACTTGCGAGCTCAGTGACGAGCAGTACTTC. Translated: CASSTCELSDEQYF. This chain joins TRBV21-1 and TRBJ2-7. TRBV21-1 is an annotated pseudogene. This CDR3 contains 14 residues.

The V gene is TRBV2, the J gene TRBJ2-3; TRBD2 aligns across 7 bases. CDR3 size: 13 residues. CDR1 and CDR2 from the germline V gene are SNHLY and FYNNEI. With 6 bases clipped from V and 2 bases from J, the junction kept 2 bases outside the gene matches. CDR3 amino acids: CASRRDYTDTQYF. The CDR3, as DNA: TGTGCCAGCAGACGGGACTACACAGATACGCAGTATTTT.

In regard to this clone: This CDR3 is also generated by other DNA sequences in the sample. This chain connects TRBV18 to TRBJ2-5; D is undetermined. Trimming took off 0 bases at V and 5 bases at J, with 4 bases between the two ends. In germline, CDR1 is KGHSH, CDR2 LQKENI. The CDR3 runs to 12 residues. This chain's CDR3 is CASSPPRETQYF. CDR3 nucleotide sequence: TGTGCCAGCTCACCACCGAGGGAGACCCAGTACTTC.

Turning to this clone: The same CDR3 is also encoded by other DNA sequences in this sample. The CDR3 spells CASSPAGSGNTIYF. DNA of the CDR3: TGTGCCAGCAGCCCAGCGGGATCTGGAAACACCATATATTTT. The rearrangement links TRBV7-9 to TRBJ1-3, with no clear D. Germline V CDR1 and CDR2: SEHNR, FQNEAQ (reference sequence). This CDR3 has 14 residues. V lost 5 bases to trimming and J lost 1 base, with 9 bases between them.

The chain carries TRBV18 and TRBJ1-5; D gene ambiguous. The germline V and J ends were trimmed by 2 bases and 0 bases, with 11 bases remaining between them. The CDR3 loop spans 16 amino acids. Germline-derived CDR1 and CDR2 are KGHSH and LQKENI. CDR3 region: CASSPMEGSSNQPQHF. The CDR3 DNA reads TGTGCCAGCTCACCAATGGAAGGGAGTAGCAATCAGCCCCAGCATTTT.

The chain carries TRBV9 and TRBJ1-2, with D unclear. V was shortened by 4 bases and J by 5 bases, with 12 bases between the two germline ends. Looked up from germline, CDR1 is SGDLS and CDR2 is YYNGEE. The CDR3 has 13 residues. CDR3: CASSLNDGYGYTF. CDR3 nucleotide sequence: TGTGCCAGCAGCCTAAACGATGGGTATGGCTACACCTTC.

This clone was detected only once. The chain recombines TRBV2 with TRBJ2-1, with 7 bases fitting TRBD1. Germline V gives CDR1 SNHLY, CDR2 FYNNEI. The CDR3 totals 14 residues. Trimming at V came to 5 bases and at J to 6 bases, leaving 7 bases not matched to a gene. The CDR3 spells CASSLQGPGNEQFF. The DNA for the CDR3 is TGTGCCAGCAGTTTACAGGGGCCGGGCAATGAGCAGTTCTTC.

The chain joins TRBV10-1 to TRBJ2-3, with D maybe TRBD1 (5 bases). Trimming removed 3 bases at V and 0 bases at J, with 16 bases between. The CDR3 runs to 17 residues. The germline V gene encodes CDR1 WNHNN and CDR2 SYGVQD (reference sequence). CDR3 nucleotide sequence: TGCGCCAGCAGTGAATCCCTGGGGCGGAGTAGCACAGATACGCAGTATTTT. The encoded protein is CASSESLGRSSTDTQYF.

As concerns this clone: Other nucleotide sequences from this sample produce the same CDR3. The V and J genes are TRBV6-1 and TRBJ1-2, with 7 positions matching TRBD1. CDR1 is MNHNS and CDR2 is SASEGT in the germline V gene. The trim removed 6 bases at V and 3 bases at J, leaving 4 bases unmatched. The length of the CDR3 is 13 residues. The CDR3 region has the DNA TGTGCCAGCAGGGAAACAGGGGACTATGGCTACACCTTC. Protein product: CASRETGDYGYTF.

The chain recombines TRBV4-1 with TRBJ1-5, with 10 bases that match TRBD1. CDR3 length: 18 residues. Trimming at V came to 8 bases and at J to 0 bases, leaving 13 bases not matched to a gene. CDR1 is MGHRA and CDR2 is YSYEKL in the germline V gene. CDR3 loop: CASGSIGTGVDSNQPQHF. The CDR3 DNA sequence: TGCGCCAGCGGCTCAATCGGGACAGGGGTGGATAGCAATCAGCCCCAGCATTTT.

Comment on this clone: The sample carries other DNA sequences with the same CDR3. The chain employs TRBV11-2 and TRBJ2-5; 9 bases are a match to TRBD2. J was trimmed by 1 base and V by 1 base; bases with no gene match: 4. The CDR3 length is 16 residues. In germline, CDR1 is SGHAT, CDR2 FQNNGV. In DNA, the CDR3 is TGTGCCAGCAGCTTAGCGGCGGGAGGGATCCAAGAGACCCAGTACTTC. Translating it yields CASSLAAGGIQETQYF.

A single count supports this clone. The V gene is TRBV18, the J gene TRBJ2-5; tentative D call: TRBD1 (5 bases). The CDR3 has 13 amino acids. The V gene lost 3 bases and the J gene lost 5 bases, with 10 bases spanning the gap. Germline V CDR1 and CDR2: KGHSH, LQKENI. Here the CDR3 DNA reads TGTGCCAGCTCACCTCGAAAGGGGGAGACCCAGTACTTC. Translation: CASSPRKGETQYF.

This chain joins TRBV7-9 and TRBJ2-3, with 11 bases identical to TRBD2. There are 16 residues in the CDR3. Trimming took 6 bases from V and 0 from J; bases not matched to a gene: 5. The germline V gene encodes CDR1 SEHNR and CDR2 FQNEAQ (reference sequence). CDR3 amino acids: CASSSTSGESTDTQYF. CDR3 sequence (DNA): TGTGCCAGCAGTTCGACTAGCGGGGAAAGCACAGATACGCAGTATTTT. Full variable domain (rest looked up from reference TRBV7-9 and TRBJ2-3): DTGVSQNPRHKITKRGQNVTFRCDPISEHNRLYWYRQTLGQGPEFLTYFQNEAQLEKSRLLSDRFSAERPKGSFSTLEIQRTEQGDSAMYLCASSSTSGESTDTQYFGPGTRLTVL.

The genes are TRBV29-1 and TRBJ2-7; TRBD1 or TRBD2 may be the D gene (6 bases each). This CDR3 has 13 amino acids. The V and J ends lost 6 bases and 7 bases respectively, with 19 bases between them. Germline-derived CDR1 and CDR2 are SQVTM and ANQGSEA. The CDR3 nucleotides are TGCAGCGTGAAGGGGGGACGGACGGAGGAGCAGTACTTC. It translates to CSVKGGRTEEQYF.

The gene calls are TRBV6-6 and TRBJ1-1; D is unresolved. CDR3 length equals 13 residues. The V end was cut by 7 bases, the J end by 4 bases, with 13 bases between. Germline V gene data show CDR1 as MNHNY and CDR2 as SVGAGI (reference sequence). Written as DNA, the CDR3 is TGTGCCAGCACCAATTTAATGGGCACTGAAGCTTTCTTT. It encodes CASTNLMGTEAFF.

The chain links TRBV30 to TRBJ2-7; no definite D call. The length of the CDR3 is 13 residues. With 2 bases removed from V and 2 bases from J, the gap between germline ends came to 10 bases. Germline CDR1 and CDR2: GTSNPN and SVGIG (reference sequence). The CDR3: CAWSKHDTYEQYF. The CDR3 coding sequence is TGTGCCTGGAGTAAGCACGACACCTACGAGCAGTACTTC.

The genes are TRBV28 and TRBJ2-2, with TRBD2 identical over 12 bases. The CDR3 spans 16 residues. The V gene end was trimmed by 4 bases and the J gene end by 5 bases; junction bases not matched to a gene: 5. Germline lookup yields CDR1 MDHEN and CDR2 SYDVKM. CDR3: CASSSPSGRGTGELFF. In DNA form, the CDR3 reads TGTGCCAGCAGTTCCCCTAGCGGGAGGGGTACCGGGGAGCTGTTTTTT. The whole variable domain, remainder taken from reference TRBV28 and TRBJ2-2, is DVKVTQSSRYLVKRTGEKVFLECVQDMDHENMFWYRQDPGLGLRLIYFSYDVKMKEKGDIPEGYSVSREKKERFSLILESASTNQTSMYLCASSSPSGRGTGELFFGEGSRLTVL.

The chain links TRBV13 to TRBJ2-7, with 11 positions matching TRBD1. This CDR3 has 15 amino acids. Germline values: CDR1 PRHDT, CDR2 FYEKMQ (reference sequence). V was pared by 5 bases and J by 6 bases, with 9 bases of the junction left unmatched. The CDR3 loop reads CASSPVGTGGSEQYF. In nucleotides, the CDR3 is TGTGCCAGCAGCCCAGTGGGGACAGGGGGGTCCGAGCAGTACTTC.

The chain links TRBV5-4 to TRBJ2-1; no clear D. The CDR3 loop spans 15 amino acids. Germline V CDR1 and CDR2: SGHNT, YYREEE (reference sequence). The germline V and J ends were trimmed by 1 base and 5 bases, with 13 bases remaining between them. CDR3 nucleotides: TGTGCCAGCAGCTTGATGGTCCAGGCTAACAATGAGCAGTTCTTC. Translating gives CASSLMVQANNEQFF.

In its sample, this clone was seen once. The V and J genes are TRBV15 and TRBJ2-1; D might be TRBD1 or TRBD2, each matching 5 bases. This CDR3 contains 15 residues. V was shortened by 3 bases and J by 2 bases, with 11 bases between the two germline ends. In germline, CDR1 is LNHNV, CDR2 YYDKDF (reference sequence). The CDR3 nucleotides are TGTGCCACCAGCAGCTCCGGGGCCCCCTACAATGAGCAGTTCTTC. Its protein is CATSSSGAPYNEQFF.

The chain couples TRBV5-1 to TRBJ1-1; the match to TRBD1 covers 11 bases. V lost 4 bases, J lost 4 bases, and 9 bases stayed unmatched. CDR1 and CDR2 (germline): SGHRS, YFSETQ. This CDR3 region has 16 residues. CDR3 in amino acids: CASSTEPGQGVTEAFF. The CDR3 region has the DNA TGCGCCAGCAGCACAGAGCCGGGACAGGGGGTCACTGAAGCTTTCTTT.

The genes are TRBV7-9 and TRBJ1-1; TRBD1 matches at 7 bases. This CDR3 comprises 15 residues. The trim removed 5 bases at V and 3 bases at J, leaving 9 bases unmatched. Germline V CDR1 and CDR2: SEHNR, FQNEAQ (reference sequence). CDR3 amino acids: CASSPQTGSDTEAFF. For the CDR3, the DNA is TGTGCCAGCAGCCCCCAGACAGGGTCGGACACTGAAGCTTTCTTT.

This clone came up once. The J gene is TRBJ2-3, the V gene TRBV9; 14 positions agree with TRBD2. The CDR3 totals 18 residues. V lost 3 bases, J lost 0 bases, and 6 bases stayed unmatched. Looked up from germline, CDR1 is SGDLS and CDR2 is YYNGEE. Written as DNA, the CDR3 is TGTGCCAGCAGCGGGACCGGGACTAGCGGGAGTAGCACAGATACGCAGTATTTT. Protein: CASSGTGTSGSSTDTQYF.